This T cell receptor beta chain appears in the sequencing data of a study of blood T cell repertoires in COVID-19. CDR3 size: 14 residues. V was shortened by 5 bases and J by 4 bases, with 14 bases between the two germline ends. The germline gives CDR1 MRHNA, CDR2 SNTAGT. Sequenced by immunoSEQ multiplex PCR; TCRdb stores in-frame clones only, minus some. The sample includes over 200,000 clones, about 85% of them seen just once. The sequenced material came from peripheral blood. The rearrangement uses TRBV6-4 and TRBJ1-1; no clear D gene. The sequence was obtained from a woman aged 18-29 years who had recovered from COVID-19. CDR3 sequence: CASSRQSFGTEAFF. The DNA for the CDR3 is TGTGCCAGCAGTCGACAATCATTCGGCACTGAAGCTTTCTTT.